Listed below are T cell receptor beta chains from one sample, sequenced in a study of T cell responses to AZD1222 COVID-19 vaccine. The assay was immunoSEQ multiplex PCR, and TCRdb's table has in-frame clones only and misses some. The sample yields roughly 100,000 clones, roughly 82% seen once. The specimen comprised peripheral blood, sampled on day 0 of AZD1222 vaccination. The receptors come from an adult in good health. CDR3s include the opening cysteine and the closing phenylalanine or tryptophan. D genes are given only for firm matches. Where a row states a size, it is once, few, many or the class of an expanded clone; other rows omit it.

>-|-|TRBJ1-1|TRBV10-3
TGTGCCACCGGATGGGGTTACGGGAACACTGAAGCTTTCTTT
CATGWGYGNTEAFF
>-|-|TRBJ1-2|TRBV10-3
TGTGCCATCAGGTTACTTAACTATGGCTACACCTTC
CAIRLLNYGYTF
>TRBD1|-|TRBJ1-2|TRBV6-5
TGTGCCAGCAGCCGAGGGGGCGCCTTGGGCTATGGCTACACCTTC
CASSRGGALGYGYTF
>TRBD1|-|TRBJ1-6|TRBV9
TGTGCCAGCAGCGCCCAACAAGGACAGGGTAATTCACCCCTCCACTTT
CASSAQQGQGNSPLHF
>-|-|TRBJ1-1|TRBV3-1/TRBV3-2
TGTGCCAGCAGCCAAGCCCACGGTGAAGCTTTCTTT
CASSQAHGEAFF
>-|once|TRBJ1-1|TRBV6-5
TGTGCCAGCAGCCCCCGGGACACTTCGAACACTGAAGCTTTCTTT
CASSPRDTSNTEAFF
>-|once|TRBJ2-2|TRBV11-2
TGTGCCAGCAGAAATCCCCCTCGACATTACACCGGGGAGCTGTTTTTT
CASRNPPRHYTGELFF
>TRBD2|-|TRBJ2-2|TRBV10-3
TGTGCCATCAGGGAGGCTAGCGGGGGGGGTCTTCGCCGCACCGGGGAGCTGTTTTTT
CAIREASGGGLRRTGELFF
>-|-|TRBJ1-1|TRBV7-2
TGTGCCAGCAGCTTAGAGGCTGGGAGGAGAACTGAAGCTTTCTTT
CASSLEAGRRTEAFF
>-|-|TRBJ2-1|TRBV7-2
TGTGCCAGCAGCTTAGTAACTAGTTCCTACAATGAGCAGTTCTTC
CASSLVTSSYNEQFF
>-|-|TRBJ1-2|TRBV21-1
TGTGCCAGCAGCTTGGACAGGGGGCCCGGCTACACCTTC
CASSLDRGPGYTF
>TRBD2|-|TRBJ2-5|TRBV11-1
TGTGCCAGCAGCCACTTAGCGGGGGGGCCAGTTGAGACCCAGTACTTC
CASSHLAGGPVETQYF
>-|-|TRBJ1-2|TRBV12-3/TRBV12-4
TGTGCCAGCAGTTTAGGATTCTATGGCTACACCTTC
CASSLGFYGYTF
>TRBD2|-|TRBJ2-1|TRBV7-6
TGTGCCAGCAGCTTAGCGGTAGCGGGGGGTCCGGCCAATGAGCAGTTCTTC
CASSLAVAGGPANEQFF
>TRBD2|-|TRBJ2-1|TRBV6-4
TGTGCCAGCAGTGAAATCAGCGGGGGGGCCAATGAGCAGTTCTTC
CASSEISGGANEQFF
>TRBD1|-|TRBJ2-1|TRBV4-3
TGCGCCAGCAGCCAAGAAACGACAGGGGTCGATGAGCAGTTCTTC
CASSQETTGVDEQFF
>TRBD2|-|TRBJ2-3|TRBV7-6
TGTGCCAGCAGCATACGGACTAGCGAAACCACGGGGGATACGCAGTATTTT
CASSIRTSETTGDTQYF
>-|once|TRBJ2-1|TRBV7-2
TGTGCCAGCAGCTTACGGGCCAGCTCCTCCTACAATGAGCAGTTCTTC
CASSLRASSSYNEQFF
>-|-|TRBJ1-2|TRBV7-2
TGTGCCAGCAGCTTTTCCGCCTATGGCTACACCTTC
CASSFSAYGYTF
>TRBD1|-|TRBJ2-7|TRBV13
TGTGCCAGCAGCGACCAGACAGGGGGGCCCTTATCCTACGAGCAGTACTTC
CASSDQTGGPLSYEQYF
>-|-|TRBJ1-1|TRBV9
TGTGCCAGCAGCCCGAACAGGATCACTGAAGCTTTCTTT
CASSPNRITEAFF
>TRBD1|once|TRBJ1-1|TRBV6-4
TGTGCCAGCAGGGGGACAGGGCACAACACTGAAGCTTTCTTT
CASRGTGHNTEAFF
>-|-|TRBJ1-3|TRBV12-3/TRBV12-4
TGTGCCAGCAGTTTTGTGCACCCAATATATTTT
CASSFVHPIYF
>-|-|TRBJ2-3|TRBV7-9
TGTGCCAGCAGCCCATACGGACAGCTCTCAGATACGCAGTATTTT
CASSPYGQLSDTQYF
>-|few|TRBJ1-3|TRBV5-4
TGTGCCAGCAGCGGTGGGGGGGCAGGTGGAAACACCATATATTTT
CASSGGGAGGNTIYF
>-|-|TRBJ1-4|TRBV4-3
TGCGCCAGCAGCCAAATACAGGGTTCTTGGGAAAAACTGTTTTTT
CASSQIQGSWEKLFF
>-|-|TRBJ1-1|TRBV29-1
TGCAGCGTTGCCTTGGGGGCGCGCGCCACTGAAGCTTTCTTT
CSVALGARATEAFF
>-|-|TRBJ2-3|TRBV27
TGTGCCAGCAGCAGGGATTTGGGAACGCAGTATTTT
CASSRDLGTQYF
>-|-|TRBJ2-7|TRBV29-1
TGCAGCGCTACATTGGGGGCGGACGAGCAGTACTTC
CSATLGADEQYF
>-|-|TRBJ1-1|TRBV7-9
TGTGCCAGCAGCTTAAAGGGGGGAACTGAAGCTTTCTTT
CASSLKGGTEAFF
>TRBD2|-|TRBJ2-7|TRBV5-6
TGTGCCAGCAGCTCCCGGGGGACTAGCGGTCTCTACGAGCAGTACTTC
CASSSRGTSGLYEQYF
>-|-|TRBJ2-3|TRBV3-1/TRBV3-2
TGTGCCAGCAGCCAAGAGACGATCAATACGCAGTATTTT
CASSQETINTQYF
>-|-|TRBJ1-6|TRBV6-2/TRBV6-3
TGTGCCAGCAGTATACGGGGCTCCTATAATTCACCCCTCCACTTT
CASSIRGSYNSPLHF
>TRBD1|-|TRBJ1-2|TRBV5-5
TGTGCCAGCAGAAGTCCCGGGACAGGGAACTATGGCTACACCTTC
CASRSPGTGNYGYTF
>-|-|TRBJ2-7|TRBV10-2
TGCGCCACAGGCCTCTTGTGGTACGAGCAGTACTTC
CATGLLWYEQYF
>-|once|TRBJ1-1|TRBV4-2
TGTGCCAGCAGGGGGCAGCTGAACACTGAAGCTTTCTTT
CASRGQLNTEAFF
>TRBD2|-|TRBJ2-3|TRBV9
TGTGCCAGCAGCGATGGGACTAGCAGGACAGATACGCAGTATTTT
CASSDGTSRTDTQYF
>TRBD2|-|TRBJ2-2|TRBV19
TGTGCCAGTAGTATGAATAGCGGGAAGGGCGGGGAGCTGTTTTTT
CASSMNSGKGGELFF
>TRBD1|-|TRBJ1-2|TRBV6-5
TGTGCCAGCAGACCCGGACAGGCCGGGGACTATGGCTACACCTTC
CASRPGQAGDYGYTF
>-|-|TRBJ1-2|TRBV4-3
TGCGCCAGCACCTCTTCCAGGGGTCACTATGGCTACACCTTC
CASTSSRGHYGYTF
>-|-|TRBJ1-2|TRBV12-3/TRBV12-4
TGTGCCAGCAGTTTTACTGGAGGCTACACCTTC
CASSFTGGYTF
>-|-|TRBJ1-2|TRBV9
TGTGCCAGCGGCGTGGCCCCAAGCGGCTACACCTTC
CASGVAPSGYTF
>-|-|TRBJ2-1|TRBV29-1
TGCAGCGTTCGGCCCGCAGACCCAATCAATGAGCAGTTCTTC
CSVRPADPINEQFF
>-|-|TRBJ2-6|TRBV7-9
TGTGCCAGCAGCGATGTGGGGGGCTACGGGGCCAACGTCCTGACTTTC
CASSDVGGYGANVLTF
>-|few|TRBJ1-2|TRBV6-6
TGTGCCGGATCACCGGATAACTATGGCTACACCTTC
CAGSPDNYGYTF
>-|-|TRBJ1-1|TRBV2
TGTGCCAGCCAGGGATCGGGCACTGAAGCTTTCTTT
CASQGSGTEAFF
>TRBD1|-|TRBJ2-1|TRBV19
TGTGCCAGTACCCCCTGGGGGACAGGGGGTGCGTACAATGAGCAGTTCTTC
CASTPWGTGGAYNEQFF
>TRBD2|-|TRBJ2-1|TRBV4-3
TGCGCCAGCAGCCAAGTCGGGGCGGGGGTTTTAAGCTCCTACAATGAGCAGTTCTTC
CASSQVGAGVLSSYNEQFF
>TRBD1|-|TRBJ1-6|TRBV6-5
TGTGCCAGCAGTTACGGGACAGGGACTTCACCCCTCCACTTT
CASSYGTGTSPLHF